This TCR beta chain was recovered during a study of shared clonotypes between healthy human individuals. Study-level information: A donor's plate count was three for CD4 naive and three for CD4 memory; CD8 naive had two and CD8 memory one.

Terminally differentiated effector memory CD45RA+ cells were left out of the naive CD8 fraction, which was CD45RO-negative and positively selected for CCR7. Deep-level assay runs were performed. Each replicate PCR on the sorted subsets used about 0.2 ug DNA (around 30,000 T cell genomes). The assay was immunoSEQ multiplex PCR, and TCRdb's table has in-frame clones only and misses some. The top ten clones hold roughly 1% of a sample with about 2 million clones, roughly 95% of them seen once. The CDR3 contains 13 residues. Trimming took 5 bases from V and 4 from J, leaving 11 bases between them. Germline V gene sequence: CDR1 MNHEY, CDR2 SMNVEV (reference sequence). This clone has just one count. Other DNA variants within this sample encode the same CDR3.

The chain is built from TRBV27 and TRBJ1-1; D perhaps matches TRBD1 (5 bases). Source material: naive CD8+ T cells sorted from blood. This receptor was identified in a man aged 18-30 years in good health. The CDR3 is CASSLLGGTEAFF. DNA of the CDR3: TGTGCCAGCAGTCTCCTTGGGGGCACTGAAGCTTTCTTT.